The rows below give T cell receptor beta chains drawn from one sample of a study of T cell responses to AZD1222 COVID-19 vaccine. Here immunoSEQ multiplex PCR was the method, and the copy in TCRdb shows in-frame clones only, minus some. Of about 160,000 clones detected, about 93% appear once; the ten largest clones hold roughly 3.2%. The input for sequencing was peripheral blood, taken 28 days after the second AZD1222 dose. The source of these receptors is an adult who received the AZD1222 COVID-19 vaccine. Each CDR3 is given with its conserved first and last residue.

TRBV4-1	TRBJ1-1	CASSQGPTVNTEAFF
TRBV12-3/TRBV12-4	TRBJ1-6	CASSLTGDSPLHF
TRBV19	TRBJ2-3	CASWEGLTDTQYF
TRBV5-1	TRBJ2-7	CASSGGQGAHEQYF
TRBV11-2	TRBJ2-1	CASSLGRGRGSYNEQFF
TRBV7-9	TRBJ2-7	CASSGTSGRLAYEQYF
TRBV7-8	TRBJ2-7	CASSLGGVSYEQYF
TRBV5-1	TRBJ2-7	CASSSSGFTGEQYF
TRBV5-1	TRBJ1-2	CASSLGTGDGYTF
TRBV6-6	TRBJ1-1	CASSKQVSTEAFF
TRBV19	TRBJ1-2	CASSQMGPTGYTF
TRBV19	TRBJ1-1	CASSSNRGNTEAFF
TRBV4-1	TRBJ1-5	CASSLQGQPQHF
TRBV18	TRBJ1-3	CASSPFPTGSSGNTIYF
TRBV7-9	TRBJ2-5	CASSPGALETQYF
TRBV29-1	TRBJ2-2	CSVVDTTGELFF
TRBV19	TRBJ2-1	CASSMENWGEQFF
TRBV3-1/TRBV3-2	TRBJ2-1	CASSQWDGYNEQFF
TRBV27	TRBJ2-3	CASSFLSPSTDTQYF
TRBV6-6	TRBJ2-2	CASSYMGPSGELFF
TRBV30	TRBJ1-1	CAWSPRRLNTEAFF
TRBV7-8	TRBJ2-2	CASNQVDAGELFF
TRBV12-3/TRBV12-4	TRBJ2-7	CASSAGTGVLYF
TRBV19	TRBJ2-6	CASSISRGDTGANVLTF
TRBV29-1	TRBJ1-5	CSVATSNQPQHF
TRBV6-2/TRBV6-3	TRBJ1-1	CASSSNRGSNTEAFF
TRBV15	TRBJ2-1	CATSGRTGGNEQFF
TRBV18	TRBJ1-1	CASSLDRGDTEAFF
TRBV15	TRBJ1-2	CATSRDRAPQRYGYTF
TRBV9	TRBJ2-7	CASSVAGSGVPYEQYF
TRBV7-8	TRBJ2-2	CASSLVSNTGELFF
TRBV11-3	TRBJ1-5	CASSLDPRDRGIQPQHF
TRBV20-1	TRBJ1-2	CSARIVDGYTF
TRBV18	TRBJ1-4	CASSRGLNEKLFF
TRBV23-1	TRBJ2-1	CASSQEDRAYNEQFF
TRBV6-6	TRBJ2-7	CASSRSAGDYEQYF
TRBV5-1	TRBJ2-7	CASSLDEWGASSYEQYF
TRBV11-3	TRBJ2-1	CASSLRAGSSYNEQFF
TRBV28	TRBJ1-3	CASSSPGTVGGNTIYF
TRBV29-1	TRBJ2-3	CSVVRGSQFSDTQYF
TRBV7-9	TRBJ2-3	CASSLAGGPKTDTQYF
TRBV7-8	TRBJ2-5	CASSLGGGDRARETQYF
TRBV19	TRBJ1-5	CASSSDISNQPQHF
TRBV4-1	TRBJ2-1	CASSHGLAGLTYNEQFF
TRBV3-1/TRBV3-2	TRBJ2-5	CASSLAREQETQYF
TRBV6-2/TRBV6-3	TRBJ2-7	CASSYGRLRGENPYEQYF
TRBV5-6	TRBJ1-2	CASSPSARENYGYTF
TRBV7-8	TRBJ2-1	CASNLRGPSPYNEQFF
TRBV5-1	TRBJ2-2	CASSLDGTTGELFF
TRBV15	TRBJ1-2	CATSRDGGTGYGYTF
TRBV3-1/TRBV3-2	TRBJ1-2	CASSQDMWGGYTF
TRBV29-1	TRBJ1-2	CSVVDRTNYGYTF